This TCR beta chain was retrieved from a study of spatial heterogeneity in lung cancer. Study details: Combinations of a unique TCR and a UMI were tallied in raw reads, and on average each appeared more than ten times.

Regarding time point: sample taken at primary tumor resection. Sequencing of whole RNA from tumor, nontumor lung or frozen PBMC involved no sorting. Patients with untreated early-stage non-small cell lung cancer, numbering 72, were the donors. TCRdb reprocessed the 5' RACE reads via MiXCR and lists one record per CDR3 protein. Here the sample spans about 95,000 distinct CDR3 sequences, approximately 8.9% being singletons. The CDR3 is 14 residues long. The germline gives CDR1 SNHLY, CDR2 FYNNEI. Trimming took 2 bases from V and 5 from J; bases not matched to a gene: 4. The sequenced sample was PBMCs, obtained at surgery. The chain uses TRBV2 and TRBJ2-3, with 7 bases fitting TRBD2. This receptor was obtained from a male donor with early-stage non-small cell lung cancer. Written as DNA, the CDR3 is TGTGCCAGCAGTGAATCCCTAGCGGTAGATACGCAGTATTTT. It yields the protein CASSESLAVDTQYF.